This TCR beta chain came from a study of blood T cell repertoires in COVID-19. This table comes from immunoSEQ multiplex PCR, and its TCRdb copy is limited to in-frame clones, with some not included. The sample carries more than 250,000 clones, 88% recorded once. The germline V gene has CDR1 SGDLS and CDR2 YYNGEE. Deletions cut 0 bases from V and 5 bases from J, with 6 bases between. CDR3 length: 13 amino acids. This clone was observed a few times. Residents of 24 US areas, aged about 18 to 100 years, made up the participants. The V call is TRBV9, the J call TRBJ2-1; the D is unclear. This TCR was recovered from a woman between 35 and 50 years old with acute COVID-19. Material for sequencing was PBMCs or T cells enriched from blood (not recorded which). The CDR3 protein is CASSVAPHNEQFF. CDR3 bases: TGTGCCAGCAGCGTAGCTCCCCACAATGAGCAGTTCTTC.